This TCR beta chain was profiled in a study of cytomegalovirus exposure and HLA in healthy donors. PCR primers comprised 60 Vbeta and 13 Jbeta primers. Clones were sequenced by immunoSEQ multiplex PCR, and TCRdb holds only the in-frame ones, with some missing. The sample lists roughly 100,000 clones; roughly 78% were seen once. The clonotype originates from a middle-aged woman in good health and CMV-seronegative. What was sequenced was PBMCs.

This chain's CDR3 is CASSSIAGGPSDTQYF. The CDR3 bases are TGTGCCAGCAGCTCAATAGCGGGAGGGCCCTCAGATACGCAGTATTTT. The rearrangement joins TRBV7-2 to TRBJ2-3; 11 bases are shared with TRBD2. V dropped 4 bases and J dropped 4; count of bases not matched to a gene: 7. The CDR3 is 16 amino acids. Germline-derived CDR1 and CDR2 are SGHTA and FQGNSA. The variable domain in full, with the rest retrieved from reference TRBV7-2 and TRBJ2-3, is GAGVSQSPSNKVTEKGKDVELRCDPISGHTALYWYRQSLGQGLEFLIYFQGNSAPDKSGLPSDRFSAERTGGSVSTLTIQRTQQEDSAVYLCASSSIAGGPSDTQYFGPGTRLTVL.